These 28 T cell receptor beta chains were all obtained from the same sample, sequenced in a study of cytomegalovirus exposure and HLA in healthy donors. Primers included in the PCR were 60 Vbeta and 13 Jbeta primers. Here immunoSEQ multiplex PCR was the method, and the copy in TCRdb shows in-frame clones only, minus some. The sample shows 180,000 or so clones, around a tenth of them seen only once. The material sequenced was PBMCs. These receptors were taken from a woman between 25 and 40 years old in good health and CMV-seropositive.

For the CDR3, the DNA is TGTGCCAGCAGCTTAATAGAAAAACTGTTTTTT. The encoded protein is CASSLIEKLFF. V is TRBV7-9 and J is TRBJ1-4, with D hard to call. With 2 bases removed from V and 8 bases from J, the gap between germline ends came to 3 bases. There are 11 residues in the CDR3. The V gene's germline CDR1 is SEHNR and CDR2 FQNEAQ (reference sequence).

This clone was seen only a few times. The rearrangement links TRBV27 to TRBJ2-1; TRBD2 matches at 10 bases. V was pared by 5 bases and J by 5 bases, with 3 bases of the junction left unmatched. Germline values: CDR1 MNHEY, CDR2 SMNVEV (reference sequence). The CDR3 is 14 residues long. CDR3 in amino acids: CASSAGLANNEQFF. The DNA of the CDR3 is TGTGCCAGCAGTGCGGGACTAGCGAACAATGAGCAGTTCTTC.

The rearrangement joins TRBV7-9 to TRBJ2-4; D not resolved. V shed 1 base and J shed 6 bases, with 7 bases lying between them. The CDR3 has 13 amino acids. CDR1 SEHNR and CDR2 FQNEAQ come from the germline V gene (reference sequence). For the CDR3, the DNA is TGTGCCAGCAGCTTAGATAGGAGAAACATTCAGTACTTC. Encoded protein: CASSLDRRNIQYF.

The sample holds a few counts of this clone. This chain connects TRBV13 to TRBJ2-1, with 11 bases aligning to TRBD2. The germline V gene encodes CDR1 PRHDT and CDR2 FYEKMQ (reference sequence). The CDR3 length is 15 residues. V trimming: 4 bases; J trimming: 6 bases; junction bases outside the gene matches: 5. The CDR3: CASSYSGRALNEQFF. DNA of the CDR3: TGTGCCAGCAGCTATAGCGGGAGGGCCCTCAATGAGCAGTTCTTC.

Here the CDR3 reads CASSRPGQTSTDTQYF. As DNA, the CDR3 is TGTGCCAGCAGCCGCCCGGGACAGACGAGCACAGATACGCAGTATTTT. This chain uses TRBV14 with TRBJ2-3, with TRBD1 identical over 7 bases. This CDR3 contains 16 residues. The V and J ends lost 4 bases and 0 bases, in that order; junction bases with no gene match: 7. Germline assignment: CDR1 SGHDN and CDR2 FVKESK.

The sample holds a few counts of this clone. This chain links TRBV6-6 with TRBJ1-2; 8 bases are shared with TRBD1. The germline CDR1 and CDR2 sequences are MNHNY and SVGAGI (reference sequence). After removal of 4 bases from V and 6 bases from J, the junction contained 4 bases not matched to a gene. The CDR3 totals 13 residues. CDR3 bases: TGTGCCAGCAGTTTCATGACAGGGGATGGCTACACCTTC. Protein: CASSFMTGDGYTF.

This clone was counted between two and nine times. The J gene is TRBJ2-2, the V gene TRBV30; 12 nucleotides line up with TRBD2. Trimming cost V 8 bases and J 8 bases; bases outside gene matches: 3. Germline CDR1 and CDR2: GTSNPN and SVGIG (reference sequence). The CDR3 spans 12 residues. The CDR3 region is CASTSGRGELFF. CDR3 bases: TGTGCCAGCACTAGCGGGAGGGGGGAGCTGTTTTTT.

This clone was counted only a few times. The gene calls are TRBV19 and TRBJ1-1; a possible D gene is TRBD1 (5 bases). CDR1 LNHDA and CDR2 SQIVND come from the germline V gene (reference sequence). The V and J ends lost 5 bases and 8 bases respectively, with 9 bases between them. This CDR3 has 11 residues. The chain's CDR3 is CASSRAGEAFF. The CDR3 nucleotides read TGTGCCAGTAGTCGAGCAGGGGAAGCTTTCTTT. Full variable domain (remainder filled in from reference TRBV19 and TRBJ1-1): DGGITQSPKYLFRKEGQNVTLSCEQNLNHDAMYWYRQDPGQGLRLIYYSQIVNDFQKGDIAEGYSVSREKKESFPLTVTSAQKNPTAFYLCASSRAGEAFFGQGTRLTVV.

This chain links TRBV28 with TRBJ2-1; maybe TRBD2 (6 bases). The V end was cut by 6 bases, the J end by 2 bases, with 11 bases between. The CDR3 is 14 residues long. Germline loops: CDR1 MDHEN, CDR2 SYDVKM. CDR3 in amino acids: CASRSGLTYNEQFF. In DNA, the CDR3 is TGTGCCAGCAGATCGGGACTCACCTACAATGAGCAGTTCTTC.

The V call is TRBV15, the J call TRBJ2-1, with TRBD2 matching over 7 bases. Germline assignment: CDR1 LNHNV and CDR2 YYDKDF (reference sequence). The J segment lost 7 bases and the V segment lost 8 bases, leaving 14 bases of the junction unmatched. This CDR3 comprises 15 residues. CDR3 protein: CATLLGLAENNEQFF. CDR3 nucleotides: TGTGCCACCTTACTAGGCCTAGCGGAGAATAATGAGCAGTTCTTC.

The V call is TRBV9, the J call TRBJ1-1; D is perhaps TRBD1 (5 bases). Trimming shortened V by 5 bases and J by 5 bases, and 13 bases separated the two germline ends. This CDR3 is 13 amino acids long. The germline V gene has CDR1 SGDLS and CDR2 YYNGEE. The CDR3 region is CASSGTSGTEAFF. The DNA of the CDR3 is TGTGCCAGCAGTGGGACTTCGGGGACTGAAGCTTTCTTT.

The rearrangement joins TRBV27 to TRBJ2-1, with 7 positions matching TRBD1. CDR3 size: 15 residues. Germline V gives CDR1 MNHEY, CDR2 SMNVEV (reference sequence). V dropped 7 bases and J dropped 6; count of bases not matched to a gene: 12. DNA for the CDR3: TGTGCCAGCACACCACAGGGGCCTGGTACCAATGAGCAGTTCTTC. This gives the protein CASTPQGPGTNEQFF.

The J gene is TRBJ1-4, the V gene TRBV28; 7 positions match TRBD1. The germline gives CDR1 MDHEN, CDR2 SYDVKM. The J segment lost 4 bases and the V segment lost 6 bases, leaving 23 bases of the junction unmatched. The CDR3 is made up of 20 amino acids. The CDR3 DNA reads as TGTGCCAGCAGACCTCTCTGGACAGGTTTTGACCCCACCGATAATGAAAAACTGTTTTTT. Residues: CASRPLWTGFDPTDNEKLFF.

This clone was seen a few times. The V call is TRBV13, the J call TRBJ2-3; 8 nucleotides line up with TRBD1. V shed 5 bases, J shed 4 bases, and the junction held 14 bases outside the gene matches. Germline loops: CDR1 PRHDT, CDR2 FYEKMQ (reference sequence). The CDR3 is made up of 17 amino acids. CDR3 sequence (DNA): TGTGCCAGCAGCAACCGGGGGCGACAGGGGATGGCAGATACGCAGTATTTT. Its translation is CASSNRGRQGMADTQYF.

The chain employs TRBV5-1 and TRBJ2-2; 8 nucleotides line up with TRBD1. V lost 4 bases to trimming and J lost 6 bases; unmatched junction nucleotides: 2. The germline V gene encodes CDR1 SGHRS and CDR2 YFSETQ. The CDR3 has 13 residues. The DNA of the CDR3 is TGCGCCAGCAGCGCGGGACAGGCCGGGGAGCTGTTTTTT. It codes for CASSAGQAGELFF.

This clone was seen more than once but under ten times. CDR3 protein: CASSTYNEQFF. The DNA for the CDR3 is TGTGCCAGCAGCACATACAATGAGCAGTTCTTC. V is TRBV27 and J is TRBJ2-1; no clear D gene. This CDR3 spans 11 amino acids. V lost 6 bases and J 4 bases, leaving 4 bases between the germline ends. Germline CDR1 reads MNHEY; CDR2 reads SMNVEV (reference sequence).

This clone turned up a few times. The chain combines TRBV19 with TRBJ1-1; 7 positions agree with TRBD1. The CDR3 is 16 residues long. After removal of 4 bases from V and 5 bases from J, the junction contained 13 bases not matched to a gene. Per germline, CDR1 LNHDA and CDR2 SQIVND (reference sequence). Here the CDR3 reads CASSSRQGLGKTEAFF. CDR3 nucleotide sequence: TGTGCCAGTAGTAGCCGACAGGGATTAGGGAAAACTGAAGCTTTCTTT.

This clone was counted a few times. This sequence joins TRBV6-1 and TRBJ1-1, with 7 bases identical to TRBD1. The CDR3 sequence is 15 residues long. CDR1 and CDR2 (germline): MNHNS, SASEGT. V lost 4 bases to trimming and J lost 5 bases; unmatched junction nucleotides: 10. The CDR3 sequence: CASSVHSRGSTEAFF. The CDR3 nucleotides read TGTGCCAGCAGTGTACACTCCAGGGGGAGTACTGAAGCTTTCTTT.

In its sample, this clone was seen a few times. The chain recombines TRBV2 with TRBJ2-3, with a tentative D call TRBD2 (6 bases). The CDR3 has 13 residues. Germline V gene data show CDR1 as SNHLY and CDR2 as FYNNEI. Trimming took off 4 bases at V and 5 bases at J, with 10 bases between the two ends. The chain's CDR3 is CASSGLVRDTQYF. CDR3 bases: TGTGCCAGCAGTGGACTAGTTAGAGATACGCAGTATTTT.

V usage is TRBV15 and J usage is TRBJ2-7, with D perhaps matching TRBD2 (5 bases). The V end was cut by 0 bases, the J end by 0 bases, with 9 bases between. Germline CDR1 reads LNHNV; CDR2 reads YYDKDF (reference sequence). The CDR3 runs 15 residues. The CDR3: CATSRERESSYEQYF. CDR3 bases: TGTGCCACCAGCAGAGAGAGGGAGAGCTCCTACGAGCAGTACTTC.

This clone appeared a few times. The V call is TRBV25-1, the J call TRBJ1-6, with 8 bases identical to TRBD1. Germline values: CDR1 MGHDK, CDR2 SYGVNS. J was trimmed by 5 bases and V by 3 bases; bases with no gene match: 3. The CDR3 extends over 15 amino acids. The CDR3 DNA is TGTGCCAGCAGTGACCGGACAGGGAATAATTCACCCCTCCACTTT. Encoded protein: CASSDRTGNNSPLHF.

This clone was recorded a few times. The chain carries TRBV5-1 and TRBJ1-1, with 7 bases matching TRBD1. The ends lost 5 bases at V and 0 bases at J; junction bases unmatched: 4. CDR3 length equals 14 residues. CDR1 and CDR2 (germline): SGHRS, YFSETQ. The CDR3 loop reads CASRGTVMNTEAFF. Here the CDR3 DNA reads TGCGCCAGCAGGGGGACAGTGATGAACACTGAAGCTTTCTTT.

This clone showed up just a few times. The J gene is TRBJ1-1, the V gene TRBV7-9; D is perhaps TRBD1 (5 bases). The CDR3 runs to 14 residues. Germline-derived CDR1 and CDR2 are SEHNR and FQNEAQ (reference sequence). V shed 5 bases and J shed 5 bases, with 15 bases lying between them. The CDR3 sequence is CASSPGGGLTEAFF. The CDR3 region has the DNA TGTGCCAGCAGCCCGGGGGGGGGACTAACTGAAGCTTTCTTT.

The V gene is TRBV7-3, the J gene TRBJ2-3, with 12 bases aligning to TRBD2. The CDR3 has 16 amino acids. V was clipped by 5 bases and J by 10 bases; unmatched bases: 13. Germline CDR1 reads SGHTA; CDR2 reads FQGTGA. For the CDR3, the DNA is TGTGCCAGCAGCCCCGACAGGCTAGCGGGAGGGCCAGCGCAGTATTTT. It translates to CASSPDRLAGGPAQYF. Drawing the rest from reference TRBV7-3 and TRBJ2-3, the complete variable domain is GAGVSQTPSNKVTEKGKYVELRCDPISGHTALYWYRQSLGQGPEFLIYFQGTGAADDSGLPNDRFFAVRPEGSVSTLKIQRTERGDSAVYLCASSPDRLAGGPAQYFGPGTRLTVL.

This clone has a handful of counts. The chain links TRBV23-1 to TRBJ2-7; perhaps TRBD1 as D (5 bases). TRBV23-1 is designated an ORF whose function remains uncertain. The CDR3 runs to 18 residues. Trimming took off 2 bases at V and 6 bases at J, with 26 bases between the two ends. The CDR3 here is CASSQAAGIPGSICEQYF. The DNA for the CDR3 is TGCGCCAGCAGTCAAGCGGCAGGGATTCCTGGTTCAATCTGCGAGCAGTACTTC.

This chain uses TRBV21-1 with TRBJ1-1; TRBD1, the table's D call, lacks a check against the DNA. TRBV21-1 corresponds to a pseudogene. CDR3 length equals 15 residues. CDR3 sequence (DNA): TGTGCCAGCAGCAAAGGGGCTCCTCGGAACACTGAAGCTTTCTTT. It translates to CASSKGAPRNTEAFF.

This clone turned up a few times. The chain joins TRBV11-2 to TRBJ2-7; possibly TRBD1 for D (5 bases). The germline gives CDR1 SGHAT, CDR2 FQNNGV. The CDR3 length is 12 residues. Trimming cost V 5 bases and J 2 bases, with 7 bases left between them. Here the CDR3 DNA reads TGTGCCAGCAGCCCAGGGACCTACGAGCAGTACTTC. Its translation: CASSPGTYEQYF.

This clone was recorded a few times. The gene calls are TRBV5-4 and TRBJ2-7, with D unresolved. The CDR3 is made up of 13 amino acids. Trimming pared 2 bases from V and 7 bases from J, leaving 13 bases between. Germline V lookup: CDR1 SGHNT, CDR2 YYREEE (reference sequence). The CDR3 sequence is CASSFQTAVEQYF. Written as DNA, the CDR3 is TGTGCCAGCAGCTTCCAGACTGCCGTAGAGCAGTACTTC.